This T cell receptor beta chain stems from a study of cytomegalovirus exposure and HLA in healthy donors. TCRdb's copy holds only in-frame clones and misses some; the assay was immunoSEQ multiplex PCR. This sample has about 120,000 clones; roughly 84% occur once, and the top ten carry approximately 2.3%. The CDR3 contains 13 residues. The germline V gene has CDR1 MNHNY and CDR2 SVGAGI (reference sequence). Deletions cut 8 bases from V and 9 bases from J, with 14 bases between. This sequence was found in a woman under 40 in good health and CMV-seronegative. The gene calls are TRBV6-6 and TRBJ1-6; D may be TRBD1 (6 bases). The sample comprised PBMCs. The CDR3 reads CASSGGRGSPLHF. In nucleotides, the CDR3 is TGTGCCAGCTCAGGCGGCAGGGGTTCACCCCTCCACTTT.